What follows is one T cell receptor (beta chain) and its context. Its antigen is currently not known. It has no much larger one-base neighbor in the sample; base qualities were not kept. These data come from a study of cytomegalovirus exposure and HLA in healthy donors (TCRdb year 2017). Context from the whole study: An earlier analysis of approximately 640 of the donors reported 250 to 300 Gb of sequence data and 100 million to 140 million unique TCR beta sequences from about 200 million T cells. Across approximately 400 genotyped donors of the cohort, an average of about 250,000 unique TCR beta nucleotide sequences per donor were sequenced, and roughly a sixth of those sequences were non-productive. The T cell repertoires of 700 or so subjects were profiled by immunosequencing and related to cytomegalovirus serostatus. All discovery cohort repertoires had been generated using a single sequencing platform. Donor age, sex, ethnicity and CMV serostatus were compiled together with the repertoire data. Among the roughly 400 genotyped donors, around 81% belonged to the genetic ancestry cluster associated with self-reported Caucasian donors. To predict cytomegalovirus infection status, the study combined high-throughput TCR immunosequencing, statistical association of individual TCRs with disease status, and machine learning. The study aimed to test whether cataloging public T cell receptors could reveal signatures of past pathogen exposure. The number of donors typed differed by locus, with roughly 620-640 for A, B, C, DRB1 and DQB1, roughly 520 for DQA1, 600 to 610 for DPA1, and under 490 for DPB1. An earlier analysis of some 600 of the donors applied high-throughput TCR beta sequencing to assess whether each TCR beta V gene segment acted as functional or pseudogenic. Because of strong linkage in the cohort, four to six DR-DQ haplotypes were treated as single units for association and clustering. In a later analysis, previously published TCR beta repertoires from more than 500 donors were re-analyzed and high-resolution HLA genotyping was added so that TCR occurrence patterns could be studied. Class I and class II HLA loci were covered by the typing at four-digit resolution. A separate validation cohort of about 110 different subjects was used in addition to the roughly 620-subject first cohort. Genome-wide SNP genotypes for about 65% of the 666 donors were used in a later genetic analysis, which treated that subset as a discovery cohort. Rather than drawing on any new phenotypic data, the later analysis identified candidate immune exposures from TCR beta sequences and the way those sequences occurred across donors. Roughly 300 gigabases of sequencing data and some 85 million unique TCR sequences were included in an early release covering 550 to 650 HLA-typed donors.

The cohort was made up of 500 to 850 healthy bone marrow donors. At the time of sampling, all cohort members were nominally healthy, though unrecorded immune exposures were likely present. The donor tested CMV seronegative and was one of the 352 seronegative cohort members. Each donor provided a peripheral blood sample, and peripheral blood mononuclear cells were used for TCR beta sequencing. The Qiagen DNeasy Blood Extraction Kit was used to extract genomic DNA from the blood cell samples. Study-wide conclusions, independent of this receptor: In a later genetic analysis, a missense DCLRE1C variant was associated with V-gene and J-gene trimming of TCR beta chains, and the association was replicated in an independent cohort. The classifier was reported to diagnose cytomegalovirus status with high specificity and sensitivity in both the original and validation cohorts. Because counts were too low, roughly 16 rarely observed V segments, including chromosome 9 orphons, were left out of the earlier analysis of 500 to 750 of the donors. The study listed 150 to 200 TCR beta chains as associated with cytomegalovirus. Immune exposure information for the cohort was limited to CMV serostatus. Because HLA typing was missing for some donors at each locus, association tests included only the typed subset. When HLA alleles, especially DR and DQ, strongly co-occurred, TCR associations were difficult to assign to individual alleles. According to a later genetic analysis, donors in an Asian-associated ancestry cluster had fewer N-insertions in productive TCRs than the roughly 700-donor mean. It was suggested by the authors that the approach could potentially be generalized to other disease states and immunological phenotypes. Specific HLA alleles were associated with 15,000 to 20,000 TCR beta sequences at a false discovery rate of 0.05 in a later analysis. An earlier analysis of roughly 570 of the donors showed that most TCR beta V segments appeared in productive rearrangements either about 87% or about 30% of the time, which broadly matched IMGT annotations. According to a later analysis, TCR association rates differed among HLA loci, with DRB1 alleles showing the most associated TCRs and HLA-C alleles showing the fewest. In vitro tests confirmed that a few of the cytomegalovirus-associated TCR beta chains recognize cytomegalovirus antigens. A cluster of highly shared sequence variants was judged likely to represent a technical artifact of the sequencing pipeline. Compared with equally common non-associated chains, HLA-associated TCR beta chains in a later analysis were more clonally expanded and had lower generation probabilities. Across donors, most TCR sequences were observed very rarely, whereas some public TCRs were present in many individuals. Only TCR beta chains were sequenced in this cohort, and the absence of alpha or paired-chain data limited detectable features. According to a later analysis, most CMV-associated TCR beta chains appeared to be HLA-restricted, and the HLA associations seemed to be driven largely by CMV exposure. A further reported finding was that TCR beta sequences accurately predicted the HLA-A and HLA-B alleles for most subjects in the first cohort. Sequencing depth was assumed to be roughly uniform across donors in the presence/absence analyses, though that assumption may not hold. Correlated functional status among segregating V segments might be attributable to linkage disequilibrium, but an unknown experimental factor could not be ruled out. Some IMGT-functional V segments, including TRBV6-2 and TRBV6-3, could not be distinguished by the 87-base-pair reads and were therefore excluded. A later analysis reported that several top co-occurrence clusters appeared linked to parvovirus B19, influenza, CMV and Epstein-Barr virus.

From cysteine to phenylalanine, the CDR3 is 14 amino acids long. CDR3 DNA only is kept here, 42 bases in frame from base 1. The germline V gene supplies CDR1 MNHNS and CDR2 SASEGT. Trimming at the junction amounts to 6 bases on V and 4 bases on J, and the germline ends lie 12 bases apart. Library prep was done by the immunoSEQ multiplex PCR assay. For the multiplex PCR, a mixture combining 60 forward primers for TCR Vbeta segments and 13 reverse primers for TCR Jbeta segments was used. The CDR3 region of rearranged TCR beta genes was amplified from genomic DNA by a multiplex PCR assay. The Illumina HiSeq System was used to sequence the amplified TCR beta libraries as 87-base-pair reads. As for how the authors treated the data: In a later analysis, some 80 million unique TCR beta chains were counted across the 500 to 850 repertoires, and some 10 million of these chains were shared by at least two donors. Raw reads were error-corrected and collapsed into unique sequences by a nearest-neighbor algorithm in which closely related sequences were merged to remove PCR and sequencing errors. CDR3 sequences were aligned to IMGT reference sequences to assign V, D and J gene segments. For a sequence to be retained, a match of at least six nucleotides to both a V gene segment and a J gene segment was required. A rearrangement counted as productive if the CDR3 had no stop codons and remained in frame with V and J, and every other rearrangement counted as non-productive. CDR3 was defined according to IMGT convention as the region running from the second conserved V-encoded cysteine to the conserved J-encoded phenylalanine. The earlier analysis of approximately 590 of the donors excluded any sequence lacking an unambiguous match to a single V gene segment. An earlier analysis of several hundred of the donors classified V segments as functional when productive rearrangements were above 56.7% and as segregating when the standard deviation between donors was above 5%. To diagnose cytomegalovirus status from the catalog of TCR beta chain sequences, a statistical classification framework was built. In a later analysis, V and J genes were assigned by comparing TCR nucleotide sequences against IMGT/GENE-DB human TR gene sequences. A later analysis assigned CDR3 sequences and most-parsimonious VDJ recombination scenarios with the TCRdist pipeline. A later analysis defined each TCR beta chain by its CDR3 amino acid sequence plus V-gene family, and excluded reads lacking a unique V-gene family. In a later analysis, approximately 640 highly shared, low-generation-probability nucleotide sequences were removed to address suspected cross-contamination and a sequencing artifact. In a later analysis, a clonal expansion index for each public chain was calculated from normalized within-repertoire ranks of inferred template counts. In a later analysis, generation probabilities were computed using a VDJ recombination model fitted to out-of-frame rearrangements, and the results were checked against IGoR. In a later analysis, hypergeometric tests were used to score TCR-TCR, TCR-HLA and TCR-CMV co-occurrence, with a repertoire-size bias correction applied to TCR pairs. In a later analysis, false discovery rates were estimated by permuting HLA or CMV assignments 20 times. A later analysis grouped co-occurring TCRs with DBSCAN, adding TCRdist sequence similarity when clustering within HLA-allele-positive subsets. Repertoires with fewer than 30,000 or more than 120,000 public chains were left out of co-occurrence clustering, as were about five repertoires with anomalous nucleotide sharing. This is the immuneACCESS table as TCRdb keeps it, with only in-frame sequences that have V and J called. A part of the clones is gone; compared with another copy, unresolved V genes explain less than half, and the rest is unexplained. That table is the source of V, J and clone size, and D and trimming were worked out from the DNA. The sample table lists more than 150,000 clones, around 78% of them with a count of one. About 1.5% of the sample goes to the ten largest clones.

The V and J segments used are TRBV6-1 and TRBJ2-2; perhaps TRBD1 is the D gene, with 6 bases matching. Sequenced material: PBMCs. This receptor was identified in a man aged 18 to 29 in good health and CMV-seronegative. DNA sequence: TGTGCCAGCAGGGGGAACAGGGCCACCGGGGAGCTGTTTTTT. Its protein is CASRGNRATGELFF.